This TCR beta chain was sequenced in a study of glioma-infiltrating T cells. Study-wide results and limits: Gliomas, especially low-grade, showed above-expected tissue-blood divergence; non-neoplastic patients showed below. Tissue and blood shared very few CDR3 sequences.

Notes on this clonotype: Antigen unknown.

TCR alpha and beta CDR3 regions were amplified from RNA using iRepertoire nested multiplex PCR. Input was roughly 100-450 ng of tissue mRNA or PBMC total RNA. Each CDR3 protein is one row after TCRdb ran MiXCR on the multiplex PCR reads. The sample has about 140,000 distinct CDR3 sequences; around 40% are singletons. The CDR3 totals 14 residues. The germline CDR1 and CDR2 sequences are SGHTA and FQGNSA. V was cut by 5 bases and J by 1 base, with 11 bases left in between. The chain links TRBV7-2 to TRBJ2-5, with D possibly TRBD1 on 6 matching bases. The sequenced sample was glioma tissue, nonneoplastic brain tissue, or PBMCs (not recorded which). This TCR was recovered from a human donor with low-grade glioma or glioblastoma, undergoing nonglioma brain surgery, or in good health (not recorded which). CDR3 coding DNA: TGTGCCAGCAGCGAACGGACAGTCCAAGAGACCCAGTACTTC. This codes for CASSERTVQETQYF.